This TCR beta chain was captured in a study of T cell repertoires in cytomegalovirus infection. At the level of the study: TCR beta signatures that were public indicated CMV infection and matching HLA type.

Points from the study as a whole: Public TCR beta family frequency separated CMV-and-HLA carriers, including in an independent cohort.

A remark on this clonotype: Its antigen is unidentified.

MiXCR, run by TCRdb on the reads, gives a single entry per CDR3 protein. Altogether about 700,000 distinct CDR3 sequences are present, roughly 30% being singletons, with the ten largest covering roughly 18%. Trimming took 7 bases from V and 1 from J; bases not matched to a gene: 10. The CDR3 runs 16 residues. Germline assignment: CDR1 SNHLY and CDR2 FYNNEI. This TCR was recovered from a human donor in good health (CMV status not recorded). Some clones in this sample may be carry-over from other donors' samples. This chain connects TRBV2 to TRBJ1-2; 9 bases map to TRBD1. The specimen was cultured PBMCs, collected from culture after CMV antigen stimulation. Written as DNA, the CDR3 is TGTGCCAGCATGATCCTTGGGACAGGGAGTAACTATGGCTACACCTTC. Its protein is CASMILGTGSNYGYTF.